A single sample is the source of the 17 T cell receptor beta chains below, sequenced in a study of blood T cell repertoires in COVID-19. The assay was immunoSEQ multiplex PCR, and TCRdb's table has in-frame clones only and misses some. In the table there are 250,000 or so clones, approximately 88% of which are singletons. Sequencing was performed on PBMCs or T cells enriched from blood (not recorded which). The source is a woman in her twenties or thirties who had been exposed to COVID-19.

This clone was counted only a few times. The chain uses TRBV3-1 (or the pseudogene TRBV3-2) and TRBJ2-1; TRBD2 agrees at 10 bases. V was clipped by 0 bases and J by 0 bases; unmatched bases: 14. Germline V gene lookup returns CDR1 LGHDT and CDR2 YNNKEL (reference sequence). The CDR3 totals 21 residues. The CDR3 coding sequence is TGTGCCAGCAGCCAAGATACACGGAGGGGGACTAGCGCCTCCTCCTACAATGAGCAGTTCTTC. Translating it yields CASSQDTRRGTSASSYNEQFF.

In the case of this clone: At the DNA level, this CDR3 is encoded by other sequences in the same sample as well. This sequence joins TRBV5-1 and TRBJ2-7, with a possible D match to TRBD2 (5 bases). This CDR3 contains 14 residues. CDR1 is SGHRS and CDR2 is YFSETQ in the germline V gene. The V gene lost 2 bases and the J gene lost 2 bases, with 11 bases spanning the gap. The CDR3 region is CASSFGSTTYEQYF. In DNA form, the CDR3 reads TGCGCCAGCAGCTTTGGTTCGACTACCTACGAGCAGTACTTC.

The chain couples TRBV27 to TRBJ2-7; 8 nucleotides agree with TRBD1. The CDR3 has 16 residues. V trimming: 3 bases; J trimming: 3 bases; junction bases outside the gene matches: 10. Germline CDR1 is MNHEY and CDR2 is SMNVEV (reference sequence). In nucleotides, the CDR3 is TGTGCCAGCAGTTTCTCGACGGGACAGGTTAACTACGAGCAGTACTTC. Protein: CASSFSTGQVNYEQYF.

This sequence joins TRBV5-8 and TRBJ2-7, with a tentative D call TRBD2 (5 bases). Germline CDR1 is SGHTS and CDR2 is YDEGEE. V lost 10 bases and J lost 4, with 21 bases in between. The CDR3 is 14 residues long. DNA for the CDR3: TGTGCCGGTCGACGTCGACTACAGAAATACGAGCAGTACTTC. Translating gives CAGRRRLQKYEQYF. The full variable domain, rest sourced from reference TRBV5-8 and TRBJ2-7, is EAGVTQSPTHLIKTRGQQATLRCSPISGHTSVYWYQQALGLGLQFLLWYDEGEERNRGNFPPRFSGRQFPNYSSELNVNALELEDSALYLCAGRRRLQKYEQYFGPGTRLTVT.

The chain recombines TRBV5-6 with TRBJ1-5; 7 positions match TRBD1. V was clipped by 4 bases and J by 3 bases; unmatched bases: 7. CDR3 length: 15 residues. The germline CDR1 and CDR2 sequences are SGHDT and YYEEEE. Written as DNA, the CDR3 is TGTGCCAGCAGCCGGGCAGGACAGGTCAATCAGCCCCAGCATTTT. It is translated as CASSRAGQVNQPQHF.

In its sample, this clone was seen once. This chain joins TRBV28 and TRBJ1-1; unclear D gene. The CDR3 sequence is 14 residues long. Germline assignment: CDR1 MDHEN and CDR2 SYDVKM. Trimming took off 5 bases at V and 6 bases at J, with 16 bases between the two ends. The CDR3 loop reads CASSPSGRVAEAFF. The CDR3 bases are TGTGCCAGCAGTCCTTCTGGTCGGGTAGCTGAAGCTTTCTTT.

This rearrangement joins TRBV14 to TRBJ2-1; D possibly corresponds to TRBD2 (6 bases). This CDR3 contains 16 residues. Trimming stripped 1 base from V and 3 bases from J, with 13 bases between. CDR1 is SGHDN, CDR2 FVKESK, per germline. CDR3 region: CASSQVLSGSYNEQFF. The CDR3 region has the DNA TGTGCCAGCAGCCAAGTCCTTAGCGGCAGCTACAATGAGCAGTTCTTC.

The chain couples TRBV24-1 to TRBJ2-3; D is perhaps TRBD1 (6 bases). V shed 7 bases and J shed 6 bases, with 13 bases lying between them. CDR3 length: 13 amino acids. The germline V gene encodes CDR1 KGHDR and CDR2 SFDVKD. CDR3 nucleotides: TGTGCCACCAGCGCCGGGACAACCGATACGCAGTATTTT. Protein product: CATSAGTTDTQYF.

The chain uses TRBV4-1 and TRBJ2-7, with 8 positions matching TRBD2. This CDR3 is 14 amino acids long. The V gene's germline CDR1 is MGHRA and CDR2 YSYEKL. V was clipped by 0 bases and J by 6 bases; unmatched bases: 4. The CDR3 coding sequence is TGCGCCAGCAGCCAAGATTGGCTAGCGGGCGAGCAGTACTTC. It translates to CASSQDWLAGEQYF.

The V call is TRBV3-1 (or the pseudogene TRBV3-2), the J call TRBJ2-2, with 11 positions matching TRBD2. V was clipped by 4 bases and J by 6 bases; unmatched bases: 13. This CDR3 comprises 18 residues. CDR1 is LGHDT and CDR2 is YNNKEL in the germline V gene (reference sequence). In nucleotides, the CDR3 is TGTGCCAGCAGCCCAGGAAAAGCGGGACTAGCGGCCCCCGGGGAGCTGTTTTTT. Its protein is CASSPGKAGLAAPGELFF.

This chain joins TRBV12-5 and TRBJ1-1; possibly TRBD1 for D (5 bases). The CDR3 consists of 19 residues. V was cut by 0 bases and J by 1 base, with 21 bases left in between. Germline assignment: CDR1 LGHNT and CDR2 FRNRAP. CDR3 residues: CASGLVGAGPLQSNTEAFF. The DNA for the CDR3 is TGTGCTAGTGGTTTGGTAGGGGCAGGCCCCCTTCAATCGAACACTGAAGCTTTCTTT.

This sequence joins TRBV20-1 and TRBJ1-1; 8 bases align to TRBD1. This CDR3 region has 11 residues. The germline V gene has CDR1 DFQATT and CDR2 SNEGSKA (reference sequence). With V trimmed by 7 bases and J by 8 bases, 6 bases remained unmatched. Written as DNA, the CDR3 is TGCAGTGTGGCAGGGGGCGCCGAAGCTTTCTTT. It encodes CSVAGGAEAFF.

V and J are TRBV5-1 and TRBJ2-7; possible D gene TRBD2, 6 bases. The V gene's germline CDR1 is SGHRS and CDR2 YFSETQ. The CDR3 runs to 15 residues. Trimming stripped 5 bases from V and 5 bases from J, with 20 bases between. Written as DNA, the CDR3 is TGCGCCAGCAGGACCGGACTAACGGACACGGACGAGCAGTACTTC. It translates to CASRTGLTDTDEQYF.

This chain uses TRBV5-4 with TRBJ1-2, with 10 positions matching TRBD1. In germline, CDR1 is SGHNT, CDR2 YYREEE (reference sequence). CDR3 length equals 14 residues. With 1 base clipped from V and 7 bases from J, the junction kept 4 bases outside the gene matches. CDR3 in DNA: TGTGCCAGCAGCTTGCGACAGGGGGCCGGTGGCTACACCTTC. Translation: CASSLRQGAGGYTF.

This chain links TRBV20-1 with TRBJ2-7; the match to TRBD2 covers 11 bases. The CDR3 loop spans 15 amino acids. With 7 bases clipped from V and 3 bases from J, the junction kept 11 bases outside the gene matches. Looked up from germline, CDR1 is DFQATT and CDR2 is SNEGSKA (reference sequence). This chain's CDR3 is CSGSTSGSNFYEQYF. The CDR3 DNA reads TGCAGTGGTAGTACTAGCGGGAGTAATTTCTACGAGCAGTACTTC.

The chain recombines TRBV5-1 with TRBJ2-3; 7 bases fit TRBD2. Germline V gives CDR1 SGHRS, CDR2 YFSETQ. Trimming at V came to 4 bases and at J to 3 bases, leaving 17 bases not matched to a gene. The CDR3 runs to 18 residues. The CDR3 reads CASSNGWTGGSITDTQYF. The CDR3 nucleotides read TGCGCCAGCAGCAACGGATGGACCGGCGGGAGTATTACAGATACGCAGTATTTT.

The gene calls are TRBV19 and TRBJ1-4; D gene ambiguous. The CDR3 consists of 16 residues. Germline V gene data show CDR1 as LNHDA and CDR2 as SQIVND (reference sequence). The germline V and J ends were trimmed by 1 base and 3 bases, with 12 bases remaining between them. CDR3 DNA sequence: TGTGCCAGTAGTATAGCCGCGACCGGAGCTAATGAAAAACTGTTTTTT. The encoded protein is CASSIAATGANEKLFF.